This TCR beta chain was recovered during a study of post-analysis software for immune sequencing data. Background on the study: Multiple sclerosis in the patients followed relapsing-remitting, secondary progressive and progressive-relapsing courses.

The germline gives CDR1 MNHEY, CDR2 SVGAGI. V lost 0 bases and J lost 3, with 11 bases in between. CDR3 length: 15 amino acids. Unique molecular identifiers featured in each of the TCR beta cDNA libraries. Starting from roughly 1.1 to 9.2 million T cells, the study yielded about 500,000 cDNA molecules. TCRdb reprocessed the PCR reads via MiXCR and lists one record per CDR3 protein. The table includes 600,000 to 750,000 distinct CDR3 sequences, approximately 59% detected once. Overall study results and limits: The study found TRBV5-6, TRBV5-1 and TRBV20-1 among roughly 5 TRBV segments more frequent in patients than controls. Patients with multiple sclerosis recorded significantly lower normalized Chao1 diversity than controls, the study found. Samples prepared in the same batch strongly co-clustered by F measure.

Note on this clonotype: Its antigen is currently unknown.

The specimen sequenced was blood. The V and J genes are TRBV6-5 and TRBJ1-2, with D unclear. The clonotype originates from a girl under 10 years old with multiple sclerosis. CDR3 sequence (DNA): TGTGCCAGCAGTTACTCCGTGGCCGGGGACTATGGCTACACCTTC. Its protein is CASSYSVAGDYGYTF.